The entry below describes one T cell receptor beta chain. The antigen is undetermined. The sample belongs to a study of cytomegalovirus exposure and HLA in healthy donors. Study background: When just under 400 donors were genotyped, over 80% of them were found to fall in the Caucasian-associated ancestry cluster. Regarding the study as a whole: Earlier results showed most TCR beta V segments being productive about 90% or about 30% of the time. Exclusion applied to some V segments, including TRBV6-2 and TRBV6-3, as they were indistinguishable.

The V and J ends lost 3 bases and 6 bases respectively, with 12 bases between them. The germline CDR1 and CDR2 sequences are LNHDA and SQIVND (reference sequence). The CDR3 has 14 amino acids. The primer mix had 60 Vbeta and 13 Jbeta primers. Sequenced by immunoSEQ multiplex PCR; TCRdb stores in-frame clones only, minus some. The sample shows some 150,000 clones, approximately 83% of them seen only once. The specimen was PBMCs. The chain combines TRBV19 with TRBJ1-5; D is undetermined. The clonotype was recovered from a woman aged 18-35 years in good health and CMV-seronegative. This chain's CDR3 is CASSIGRLGQPQHF. CDR3 sequence (DNA): TGTGCCAGTAGTATTGGCAGGCTGGGTCAGCCCCAGCATTTT.